Sequencing of this T cell receptor beta chain was carried out in a study of CD8+CD57+ T cells in acquired aplastic anemia. The TCR beta profiling, which covered VDJ combination and CDR3 sequence, was carried out using genomic DNA as the template. TCRdb used MiXCR to reprocess the reads, holding one entry per CDR3 protein. The sample carries hundreds of thousands of distinct CDR3 sequences, approximately 70% recorded once. With regard to this clonotype: Its antigen is as yet unknown.

Study outcomes and limitations: Researchers report that twenty-nine CD8+ CDR3 sequences appeared in both patients and controls.

The sample comprised sorted CD4+, CD8+, or CD8+CD57+ T cells (not recorded which) from PBMCs. The origin of this receptor is a human donor in good health, serving as a control.

The CDR3 sequence is CASSFQGAHSQHF. CDR3 bases: TGCGCCAGCAGCTTTCAGGGGGCGCATTCCCAGCATTTT. The gene calls are TRBV5-1 and TRBJ1-5, with 8 bases aligning to TRBD1. After removal of 2 bases from V and 11 bases from J, the junction contained 6 bases not matched to a gene. This CDR3 has 13 residues. From germline, CDR1 is SGHRS and CDR2 YFSETQ.